This T cell receptor beta chain is drawn from a study of CD4 and CD8 cells across lung adenocarcinoma regions. Samples came from patients with localized non-small cell lung adenocarcinoma. Trimming at V came to 5 bases and at J to 1 base, leaving 5 bases not matched to a gene. Germline values: CDR1 MNHEY, CDR2 SVGEGT. The CDR3 has 15 amino acids. MiXCR, run by TCRdb on the PCR reads, gives a single entry per CDR3 protein. The table records some 20,000 distinct CDR3 sequences, roughly 46% of them present only once. The V call is TRBV6-2 or TRBV6-3, the J call TRBJ2-5, with 9 bases identical to TRBD1. The receptor was isolated from a male donor with lung adenocarcinoma. The CD4 and CD8 labels of this study may be unreliable. Material for sequencing was CD4+ T cells from the margin of a lung tumor. This CDR3 is CASSDPGQGQETQYF. The CDR3 nucleotides read TGTGCCAGCAGTGATCCGGGACAGGGCCAAGAGACCCAGTACTTC.